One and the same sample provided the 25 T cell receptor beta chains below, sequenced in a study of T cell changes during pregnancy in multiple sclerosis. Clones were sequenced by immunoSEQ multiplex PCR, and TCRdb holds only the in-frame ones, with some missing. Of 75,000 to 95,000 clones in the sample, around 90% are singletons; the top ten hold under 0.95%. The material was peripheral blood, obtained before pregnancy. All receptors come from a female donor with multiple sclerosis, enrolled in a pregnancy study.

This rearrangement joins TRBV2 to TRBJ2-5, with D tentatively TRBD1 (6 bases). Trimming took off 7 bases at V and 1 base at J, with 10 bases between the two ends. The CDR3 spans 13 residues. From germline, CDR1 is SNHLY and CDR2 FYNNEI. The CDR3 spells CASTRDTQETQYF. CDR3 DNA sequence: TGTGCCAGCACCCGGGACACCCAAGAGACCCAGTACTTC.

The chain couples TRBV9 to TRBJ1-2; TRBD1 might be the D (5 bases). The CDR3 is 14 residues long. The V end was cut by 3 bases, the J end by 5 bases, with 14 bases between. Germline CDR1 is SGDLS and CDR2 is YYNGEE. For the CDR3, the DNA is TGTGCCAGCAGCGCCGACAGACCCTTTTATGGCTACACCTTC. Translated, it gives CASSADRPFYGYTF.

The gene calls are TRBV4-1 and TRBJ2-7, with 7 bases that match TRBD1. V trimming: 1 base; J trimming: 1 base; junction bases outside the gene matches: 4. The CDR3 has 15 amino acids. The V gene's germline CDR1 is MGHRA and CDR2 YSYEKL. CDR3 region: CASSQVQGESYEQYF. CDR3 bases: TGCGCCAGCAGCCAAGTCCAGGGGGAATCCTACGAGCAGTACTTC.

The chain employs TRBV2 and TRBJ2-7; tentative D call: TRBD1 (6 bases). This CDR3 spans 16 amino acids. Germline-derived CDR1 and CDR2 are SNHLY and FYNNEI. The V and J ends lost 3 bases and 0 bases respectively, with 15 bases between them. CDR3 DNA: TGTGCCAGCAGTGACCCCAGGGACACCAGCTCCTACGAGCAGTACTTC. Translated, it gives CASSDPRDTSSYEQYF.

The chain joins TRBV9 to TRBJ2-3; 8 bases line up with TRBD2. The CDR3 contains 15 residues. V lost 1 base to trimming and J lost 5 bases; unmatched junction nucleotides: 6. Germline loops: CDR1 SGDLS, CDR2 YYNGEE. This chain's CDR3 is CASSVRAGVRDTQYF. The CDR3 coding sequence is TGTGCCAGCAGCGTAAGAGCGGGAGTTCGAGATACGCAGTATTTT.

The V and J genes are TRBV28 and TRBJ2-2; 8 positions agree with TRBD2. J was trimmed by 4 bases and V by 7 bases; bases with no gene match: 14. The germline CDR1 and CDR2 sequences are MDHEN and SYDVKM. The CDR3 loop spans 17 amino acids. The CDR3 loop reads CASNPLTLGTSTGELFF. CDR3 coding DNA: TGTGCCAGCAATCCTCTCACACTCGGGACTAGCACCGGGGAGCTGTTTTTT.

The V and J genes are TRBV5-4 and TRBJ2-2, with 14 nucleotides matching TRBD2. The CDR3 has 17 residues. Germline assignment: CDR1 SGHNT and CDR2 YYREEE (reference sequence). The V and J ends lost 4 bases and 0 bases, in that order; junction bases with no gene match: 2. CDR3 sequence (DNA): TGTGCCAGCAGCCCGGGACTAGCGGGGGCGAACACCGGGGAGCTGTTTTTT. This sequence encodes CASSPGLAGANTGELFF.

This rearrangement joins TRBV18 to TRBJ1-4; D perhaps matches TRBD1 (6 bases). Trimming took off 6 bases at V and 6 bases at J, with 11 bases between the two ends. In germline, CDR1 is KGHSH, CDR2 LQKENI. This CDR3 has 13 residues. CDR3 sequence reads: CASSLGQHEKLFF. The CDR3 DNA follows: TGTGCCAGCTCCTTGGGACAACATGAAAAACTGTTTTTT.

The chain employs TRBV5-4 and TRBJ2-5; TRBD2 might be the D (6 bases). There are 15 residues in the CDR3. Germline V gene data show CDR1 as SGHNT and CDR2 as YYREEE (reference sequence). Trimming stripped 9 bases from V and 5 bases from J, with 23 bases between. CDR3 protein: CAISSGSGAGETQYF. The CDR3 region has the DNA TGTGCCATCTCCAGCGGGTCGGGCGCGGGGGAGACCCAGTACTTC.

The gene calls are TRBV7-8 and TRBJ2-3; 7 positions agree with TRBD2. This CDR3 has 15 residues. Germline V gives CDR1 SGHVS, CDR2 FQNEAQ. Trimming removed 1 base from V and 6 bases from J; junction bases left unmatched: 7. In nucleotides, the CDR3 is TGTGCCAGCAGCTTAGACCAGCGGGGACGGGATACGCAGTATTTT. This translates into CASSLDQRGRDTQYF.

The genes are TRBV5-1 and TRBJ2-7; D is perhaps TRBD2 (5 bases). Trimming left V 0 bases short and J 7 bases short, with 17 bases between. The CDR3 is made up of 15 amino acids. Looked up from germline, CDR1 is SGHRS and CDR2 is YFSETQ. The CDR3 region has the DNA TGCGCCAGCAGCTTGGAAAGCGGTCGCTCGTGGGAGCAGTACTTC. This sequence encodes CASSLESGRSWEQYF.

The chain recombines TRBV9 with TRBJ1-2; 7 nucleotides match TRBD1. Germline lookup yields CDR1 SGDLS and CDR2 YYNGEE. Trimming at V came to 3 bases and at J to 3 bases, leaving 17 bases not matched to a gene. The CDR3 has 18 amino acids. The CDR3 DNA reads TGTGCCAGCAGCGATGACTATCGTCAGGGGGTAAAGGACTATGGCTACACCTTC. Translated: CASSDDYRQGVKDYGYTF.

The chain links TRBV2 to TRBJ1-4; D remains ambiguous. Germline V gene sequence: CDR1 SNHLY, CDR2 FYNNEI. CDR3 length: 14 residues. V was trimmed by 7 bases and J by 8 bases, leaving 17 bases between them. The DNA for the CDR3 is TGTGCCAGCACCGTCCCGCGGCGAGAGGAAAAACTGTTTTTT. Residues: CASTVPRREEKLFF.

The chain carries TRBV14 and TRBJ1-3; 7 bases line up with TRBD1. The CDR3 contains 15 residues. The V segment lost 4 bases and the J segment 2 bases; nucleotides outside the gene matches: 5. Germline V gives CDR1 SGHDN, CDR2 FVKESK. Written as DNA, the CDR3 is TGTGCCAGCAGCCCATACGACAGGGCTGGAAACACCATATATTTT. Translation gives CASSPYDRAGNTIYF. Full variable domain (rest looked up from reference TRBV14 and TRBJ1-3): EAGVTQFPSHSVIEKGQTVTLRCDPISGHDNLYWYRRVMGKEIKFLLHFVKESKQDESGMPNNRFLAERTGGTYSTLKVQPAELEDSGVYFCASSPYDRAGNTIYFGEGSWLTVV.

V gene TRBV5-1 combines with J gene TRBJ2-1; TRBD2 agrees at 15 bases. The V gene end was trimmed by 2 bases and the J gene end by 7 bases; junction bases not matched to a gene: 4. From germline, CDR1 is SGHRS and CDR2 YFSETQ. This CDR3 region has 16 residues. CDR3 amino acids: CASSFGLAGGSNEQFF. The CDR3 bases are TGCGCCAGCAGCTTCGGACTAGCGGGGGGGTCAAATGAGCAGTTCTTC.

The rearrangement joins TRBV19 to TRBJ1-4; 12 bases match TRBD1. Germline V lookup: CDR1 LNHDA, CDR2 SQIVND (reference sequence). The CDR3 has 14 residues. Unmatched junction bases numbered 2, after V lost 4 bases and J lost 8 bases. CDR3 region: CASSTGTGGEKLFF. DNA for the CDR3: TGTGCCAGTAGTACCGGGACAGGGGGCGAAAAACTGTTTTTT.

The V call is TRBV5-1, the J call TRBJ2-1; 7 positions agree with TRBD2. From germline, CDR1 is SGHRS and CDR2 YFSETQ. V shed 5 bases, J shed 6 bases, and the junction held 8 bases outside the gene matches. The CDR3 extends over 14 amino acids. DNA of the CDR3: TGCGCCAGCAGTGGGGGGGAGGAAGGCAATGAGCAGTTCTTC. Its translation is CASSGGEEGNEQFF.

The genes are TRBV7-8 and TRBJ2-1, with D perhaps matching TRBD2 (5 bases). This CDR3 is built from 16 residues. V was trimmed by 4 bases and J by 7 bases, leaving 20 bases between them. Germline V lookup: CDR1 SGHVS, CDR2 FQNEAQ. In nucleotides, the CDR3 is TGTGCCAGCAGCTCCTCCCCGGGGATACGGAGAAATGAGCAGTTCTTC. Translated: CASSSSPGIRRNEQFF. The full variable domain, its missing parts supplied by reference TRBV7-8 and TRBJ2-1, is GAGVSQSPRYKVAKRGQDVALRCDPISGHVSLFWYQQALGQGPEFLTYFQNEAQLDKSGLPSDRFFAERPEGSVSTLKIQRTQQEDSAVYLCASSSSPGIRRNEQFFGPGTRLTVL.

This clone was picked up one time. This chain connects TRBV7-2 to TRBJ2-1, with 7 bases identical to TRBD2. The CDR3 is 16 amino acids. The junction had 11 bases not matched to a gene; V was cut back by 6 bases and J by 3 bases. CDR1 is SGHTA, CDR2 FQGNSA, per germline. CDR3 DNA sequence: TGTGCCAGCAGTCCGGCTGGGGGGGGAGGCTACAATGAGCAGTTCTTC. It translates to CASSPAGGGGYNEQFF.

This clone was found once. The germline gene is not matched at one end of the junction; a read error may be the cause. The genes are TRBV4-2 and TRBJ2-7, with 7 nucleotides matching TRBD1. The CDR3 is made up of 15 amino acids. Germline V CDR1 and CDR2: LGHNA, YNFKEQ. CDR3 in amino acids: CASSQGGTASHEQYF. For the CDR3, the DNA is TGTGCCAGCAGCCAAGGGGGGACAGCCTCCCACGAGCAGTACTTC.

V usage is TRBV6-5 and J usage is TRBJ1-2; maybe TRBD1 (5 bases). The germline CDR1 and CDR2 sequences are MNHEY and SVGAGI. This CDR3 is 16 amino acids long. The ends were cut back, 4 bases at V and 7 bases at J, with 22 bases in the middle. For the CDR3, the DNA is TGTGCCAGCAGTTCCAACCCGGGGGGGGATGGTAGTGGCTACACCTTC. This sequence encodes CASSSNPGGDGSGYTF.

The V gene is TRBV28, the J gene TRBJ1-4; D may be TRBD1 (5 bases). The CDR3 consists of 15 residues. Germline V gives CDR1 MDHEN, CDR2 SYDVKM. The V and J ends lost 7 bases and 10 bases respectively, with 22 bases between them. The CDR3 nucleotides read TGTGCCAGCACCGAACTGGGGCTGTCGGGGGGAAAACTGTTTTTT. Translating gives CASTELGLSGGKLFF. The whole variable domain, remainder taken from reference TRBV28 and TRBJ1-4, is DVKVTQSSRYLVKRTGEKVFLECVQDMDHENMFWYRQDPGLGLRLIYFSYDVKMKEKGDIPEGYSVSREKKERFSLILESASTNQTSMYLCASTELGLSGGKLFFGSGTQLSVL.

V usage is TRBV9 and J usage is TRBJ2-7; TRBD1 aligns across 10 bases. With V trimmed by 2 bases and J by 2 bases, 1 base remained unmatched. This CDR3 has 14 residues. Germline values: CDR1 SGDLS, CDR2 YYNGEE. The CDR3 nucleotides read TGTGCCAGCAGCGTGGGACAGGGGCCCTACGAGCAGTACTTC. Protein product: CASSVGQGPYEQYF.

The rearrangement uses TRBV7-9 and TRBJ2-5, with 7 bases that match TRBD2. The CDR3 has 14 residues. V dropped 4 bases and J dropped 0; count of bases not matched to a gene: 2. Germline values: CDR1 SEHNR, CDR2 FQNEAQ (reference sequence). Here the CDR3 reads CASSSGTNQETQYF. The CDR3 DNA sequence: TGTGCCAGCAGCTCCGGGACTAACCAAGAGACCCAGTACTTC.

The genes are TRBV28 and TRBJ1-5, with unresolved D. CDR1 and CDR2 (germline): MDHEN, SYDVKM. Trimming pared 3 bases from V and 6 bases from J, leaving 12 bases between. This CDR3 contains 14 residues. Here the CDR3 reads CASSFRGQIQPQHF. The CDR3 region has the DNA TGTGCCAGCAGTTTCCGAGGGCAGATTCAGCCCCAGCATTTT.